The 12 T cell receptor beta chains below were found in one sample sequenced in a study of blood T cell repertoires in COVID-19. Profiled with immunoSEQ multiplex PCR; TCRdb holds only in-frame clones, not every one. The data show 100,000 to 150,000 clones, almost 70% seen once. The sequencing sample was made of peripheral blood. Receptors were obtained from a woman in her 70s with acute or convalescent COVID-19.

This chain joins TRBV25-1 and TRBJ1-2; weak D call: TRBD1 (5 bases). The germline V and J ends were trimmed by 4 bases and 0 bases, with 12 bases remaining between them. This CDR3 region has 15 residues. In germline, CDR1 is MGHDK, CDR2 SYGVNS. In nucleotides, the CDR3 is TGTGCCAGCAGTGGTTCAGGGTTTACTAACTATGGCTACACCTTC. Amino acids: CASSGSGFTNYGYTF.

The rearrangement links TRBV6-5 to TRBJ1-1, with a tentative D call TRBD1 (5 bases). Trimming left V 5 bases short and J 9 bases short, with 19 bases between. Germline CDR1 is MNHEY and CDR2 is SVGAGI. The CDR3 runs to 14 residues. The CDR3 sequence: CASSTPDRRLQAFF. For the CDR3, the DNA is TGTGCCAGCAGTACCCCCGACAGAAGGTTGCAAGCTTTCTTT.

In this sample, this clone turned up many times. The chain recombines TRBV7-8 with TRBJ1-1; 7 bases match TRBD1. The V segment lost 5 bases and the J segment 6 bases; nucleotides outside the gene matches: 9. This CDR3 region has 14 residues. Looked up from germline, CDR1 is SGHVS and CDR2 is FQNEAQ. The CDR3 DNA follows: TGTGCCAGCAGCCCGACAGGGTCCCCTTCTGAAGCTTTCTTT. It is translated as CASSPTGSPSEAFF.

V gene TRBV13 combines with J gene TRBJ2-7; 7 bases are shared with TRBD2. There are 11 residues in the CDR3. After removal of 6 bases from V and 7 bases from J, the junction contained 3 bases not matched to a gene. The germline V gene encodes CDR1 PRHDT and CDR2 FYEKMQ (reference sequence). Written as DNA, the CDR3 is TGTGCCAGCAGGGTCGGGGGGGAGCAGTACTTC. Protein product: CASRVGGEQYF.

The genes are TRBV27 and TRBJ2-1, with D perhaps matching TRBD2 (6 bases). In germline, CDR1 is MNHEY, CDR2 SMNVEV (reference sequence). The CDR3 extends over 11 amino acids. Trimming cost V 5 bases and J 7 bases, with 6 bases left between them. The CDR3 here is CASSRGNEQFF. The DNA of the CDR3 is TGTGCCAGCAGTCGGGGGAATGAGCAGTTCTTC.

This clone turned up a few times. The gene calls are TRBV6-5 and TRBJ2-1; 8 nucleotides line up with TRBD1. CDR1 MNHEY and CDR2 SVGAGI come from the germline V gene. The length of the CDR3 is 15 residues. The ends lost 4 bases at V and 3 bases at J; junction bases unmatched: 5. The CDR3 nucleotides read TGTGCCAGCAGTTTGACAGGGGCGGACTACAATGAGCAGTTCTTC. This codes for CASSLTGADYNEQFF.

The chain couples TRBV2 to TRBJ2-7; 9 bases match TRBD1. The CDR3 is made up of 13 amino acids. CDR1 and CDR2 from the germline V gene are SNHLY and FYNNEI. With 3 bases clipped from V and 5 bases from J, the junction kept 2 bases outside the gene matches. CDR3 region: CASSEDRGDEQYF. As DNA, the CDR3 is TGTGCCAGCAGTGAGGACAGGGGCGACGAGCAGTACTTC.

This chain links TRBV2 with TRBJ2-7, with TRBD1 matching over 8 bases. Germline lookup yields CDR1 SNHLY and CDR2 FYNNEI. This CDR3 spans 17 amino acids. V lost 3 bases and J lost 5; bases outside the gene matches: 15. Here the CDR3 reads CASSDIGGWQGANEQYF. The CDR3 coding sequence is TGTGCCAGCAGTGATATAGGTGGATGGCAGGGGGCGAACGAGCAGTACTTC. Drawing the rest from reference TRBV2 and TRBJ2-7, the complete variable domain is EPEVTQTPSHQVTQMGQEVILRCVPISNHLYFYWYRQILGQKVEFLVSFYNNEISEKSEIFDDQFSVERPDGSNFTLKIRSTKLEDSAMYFCASSDIGGWQGANEQYFGPGTRLTVT.

This clone was observed a handful of times. The CDR3 loop reads CASSLSVGDRGPGEQYF. Written as DNA, the CDR3 is TGTGCCAGCAGTTTATCGGTGGGGGACAGGGGGCCCGGCGAGCAGTACTTC. The chain joins TRBV27 to TRBJ2-7, with 12 bases matching TRBD1. Germline V gene data show CDR1 as MNHEY and CDR2 as SMNVEV (reference sequence). This CDR3 is built from 17 residues. Trimming cost V 0 bases and J 6 bases; bases outside gene matches: 9.

The V gene is TRBV6-5, the J gene TRBJ1-6; D is uncertain. CDR1 is MNHEY and CDR2 is SVGAGI in the germline V gene. Trimming removed 2 bases from V and 9 bases from J, with 11 bases in between. The CDR3 runs 14 residues. The CDR3 DNA reads TGTGCCAGCAGTTACGGTCAGGTCGGTTCACCCCTCCACTTT. The encoded protein is CASSYGQVGSPLHF.

The J gene is TRBJ1-1, the V gene TRBV3-1 (or the pseudogene TRBV3-2); tentatively, D is TRBD1 (5 bases). The CDR3 is 15 amino acids. The V gene's germline CDR1 is LGHDT and CDR2 YNNKEL (reference sequence). V was clipped by 7 bases and J by 1 base, with 16 bases between them. CDR3 region: CASTTGGAGNTEAFF. CDR3 DNA: TGTGCCAGCACCACCGGCGGGGCAGGGAACACTGAAGCTTTCTTT.

The chain is built from TRBV19 and TRBJ1-1; weak D call: TRBD1 (6 bases). CDR3 size: 16 residues. V lost 3 bases and J lost 2, with 16 bases in between. Germline CDR1 reads LNHDA; CDR2 reads SQIVND (reference sequence). CDR3 DNA: TGTGCCAGTAGTATGGGGGCCATCGGGTTTAACACTGAAGCTTTCTTT. Translation gives CASSMGAIGFNTEAFF.